These 27 T cell receptor beta chains originate from one sample sequenced in a study of cytotoxic CD8 clonotypes in ibrutinib-treated CLL. TCRdb's copy holds only in-frame clones and misses some; the assay was immunoSEQ multiplex PCR. In the table there are about 160,000 clones, roughly 90% of which are singletons. The sequences come from PBMCs, collected at disease progression, from a patient treated with ibrutinib. Receptors originate from a human donor with chronic lymphocytic leukemia.

This chain connects TRBV11-3 to TRBJ1-1; no clear D gene. Deletions cut 5 bases from V and 3 bases from J, with 13 bases between. Germline values: CDR1 SGHNT, CDR2 YENEEA. The CDR3 is 14 amino acids. The CDR3 DNA follows: TGTGCCAGCAGCGACCGGATCGGTGACACTGAAGCTTTCTTT. Translation gives CASSDRIGDTEAFF.

This chain uses TRBV27 with TRBJ2-1, with 11 positions matching TRBD2. Germline V gene sequence: CDR1 MNHEY, CDR2 SMNVEV (reference sequence). Unmatched junction bases numbered 6, after V lost 6 bases and J lost 5 bases. The CDR3 has 15 amino acids. CDR3 nucleotides: TGTGCCAGCAGGATACTAGCGGGAGTTAACAATGAGCAGTTCTTC. Residues: CASRILAGVNNEQFF.

Only one count was recorded for this clone. The chain is built from TRBV20-1 and TRBJ1-1, with no clear D. The germline V gene encodes CDR1 DFQATT and CDR2 SNEGSKA (reference sequence). CDR3 length: 10 amino acids. The DNA of the CDR3 is TGCAGCGCGGACGGGGATGAAGCTTTCTTT. Translated: CSADGDEAFF.

The J gene is TRBJ2-5, the V gene TRBV5-1; 9 bases line up with TRBD1. Germline CDR1 and CDR2: SGHRS and YFSETQ. The CDR3 extends over 16 amino acids. V was clipped by 0 bases and J by 5 bases; unmatched bases: 8. CDR3 in amino acids: CASSLDVGTGSETQYF. CDR3 DNA: TGCGCCAGCAGCTTGGATGTAGGGACAGGGTCGGAGACCCAGTACTTC.

The chain carries TRBV5-6 and TRBJ2-3; 7 nucleotides agree with TRBD2. Trimming at V came to 0 bases and at J to 13 bases, leaving 8 bases not matched to a gene. This CDR3 spans 13 amino acids. CDR1 is SGHDT, CDR2 YYEEEE, per germline. This CDR3 reads CASSLALGLGEYF. The CDR3 bases are TGTGCCAGCAGCTTGGCCCTCGGACTAGGAGAGTATTTT.

The chain combines TRBV6-5 with TRBJ2-5; no reliable D call. Trimming stripped 1 base from V and 0 bases from J, with 6 bases between. Germline CDR1 is MNHEY and CDR2 is SVGAGI. The CDR3 consists of 14 residues. The CDR3 reads CASSYWADQETQYF. The CDR3 nucleotides are TGTGCCAGCAGTTACTGGGCAGACCAAGAGACCCAGTACTTC.

The V gene is TRBV19, the J gene TRBJ2-4; 7 bases map to TRBD1. CDR1 and CDR2 from the germline V gene are LNHDA and SQIVND (reference sequence). The CDR3 has 18 amino acids. Losses at the gene ends were 4 bases for V and 0 bases for J; bases not matched to a gene: 12. CDR3 region: CASSKAGGQALAKNIQYF. As DNA, the CDR3 is TGTGCCAGTAGTAAAGCTGGTGGACAGGCATTAGCCAAAAACATTCAGTACTTC.

V is TRBV5-5 and J is TRBJ1-1; D may be TRBD1 (6 bases). V lost 4 bases and J lost 3, with 13 bases in between. CDR1 is SGHKS and CDR2 is YYEKEE in the germline V gene (reference sequence). The CDR3 runs to 14 residues. The CDR3 spells CASSPGTYYTEAFF. The CDR3 DNA reads as TGTGCCAGCAGCCCTGGGACATACTACACTGAAGCTTTCTTT.

The V call is TRBV2, the J call TRBJ2-5, with 7 bases fitting TRBD2. Germline V CDR1 and CDR2: SNHLY, FYNNEI. V shed 6 bases and J 2 bases; nucleotides not matched to a gene: 6. The CDR3 is 14 residues long. DNA of the CDR3: TGTGCCAGCAGGACAGAGCGGGATCAAGAGACCCAGTACTTC. Translated, it gives CASRTERDQETQYF. The whole variable domain, remainder taken from reference TRBV2 and TRBJ2-5, is EPEVTQTPSHQVTQMGQEVILRCVPISNHLYFYWYRQILGQKVEFLVSFYNNEISEKSEIFDDQFSVERPDGSNFTLKIRSTKLEDSAMYFCASRTERDQETQYFGPGTRLLVL.

This clone was observed once. The chain recombines TRBV9 with TRBJ2-1; 7 nucleotides agree with TRBD1. CDR3 length: 13 amino acids. In germline, CDR1 is SGDLS, CDR2 YYNGEE. The ends lost 0 bases at V and 9 bases at J; junction bases unmatched: 3. DNA of the CDR3: TGTGCCAGCAGCGTAGGAGGGGGCCTTGAGCAGTTCTTC. Encoded protein: CASSVGGGLEQFF.

This clone has a handful of counts. J is TRBJ1-1 and V is TRBV5-5; unclear D gene. The germline V and J ends were trimmed by 0 bases and 4 bases, with 10 bases remaining between them. The germline V gene has CDR1 SGHKS and CDR2 YYEKEE (reference sequence). This CDR3 has 14 amino acids. The CDR3: CASSLGTGSTEAFF. CDR3 nucleotide sequence: TGTGCCAGCAGCTTGGGGACGGGAAGCACTGAAGCTTTCTTT.

This chain uses TRBV5-4 with TRBJ2-1; 8 bases match TRBD2. V lost 0 bases to trimming and J lost 16 bases; unmatched junction nucleotides: 12. This CDR3 contains 14 residues. Germline V lookup: CDR1 SGHNT, CDR2 YYREEE (reference sequence). Written as DNA, the CDR3 is TGTGCCAGCAGCTTGGAGAGCGGGAGCCCTCGATCCTTCTTC. Translating it yields CASSLESGSPRSFF.

The J gene is TRBJ2-5, the V gene TRBV7-9; a possible D gene is TRBD1 (5 bases). The CDR3 spans 14 residues. The V end lost 5 bases, the J end lost 5 bases, and 15 bases lay between the germline ends. Germline V gene data show CDR1 as SEHNR and CDR2 as FQNEAQ (reference sequence). The CDR3 DNA sequence: TGTGCCAGCAGCGAAGTGGGCAGGGTGGAGACCCAGTACTTC. This encodes CASSEVGRVETQYF.

This sequence joins TRBV5-1 and TRBJ2-3; 10 nucleotides match TRBD2. The CDR3 contains 18 residues. Germline CDR1 reads SGHRS; CDR2 reads YFSETQ. V shed 0 bases, J shed 6 bases, and the junction held 13 bases outside the gene matches. The CDR3 loop is CASSLVGLAGAPSDTQYF. DNA of the CDR3: TGCGCCAGCAGCTTGGTTGGCCTAGCGGGAGCCCCTTCGGATACGCAGTATTTT.

This clone was picked up one time. V and J are TRBV7-6 and TRBJ1-1; D not resolved. This CDR3 is 16 amino acids long. Germline-derived CDR1 and CDR2 are SGHVS and FNYEAQ. Deletions cut 1 base from V and 0 bases from J, with 12 bases between. The CDR3 bases are TGTGCCAGCAGCTTAGGCACCCCCGGGGTGAACACTGAAGCTTTCTTT. This encodes CASSLGTPGVNTEAFF.

The chain couples TRBV29-1 to TRBJ1-1, with 7 bases lining up with TRBD1. With V trimmed by 7 bases and J by 5 bases, 16 bases remained unmatched. The CDR3 runs to 15 residues. In germline, CDR1 is SQVTM, CDR2 ANQGSEA. The CDR3 bases are TGCAGCGACCATGGAGGGGGCAGGGATGGGACTGAAGCTTTCTTT. Amino acids: CSDHGGGRDGTEAFF.

The CDR3 loop reads CASSPRQGAAHEQFF. The CDR3, as DNA: TGTGCCAGTAGTCCTCGACAGGGGGCCGCACATGAGCAGTTCTTC. J is TRBJ2-1 and V is TRBV19; TRBD1 agrees at 10 bases. The germline CDR1 and CDR2 sequences are LNHDA and SQIVND (reference sequence). The V segment lost 5 bases and the J segment 8 bases; nucleotides outside the gene matches: 9. The CDR3 length is 15 residues.

The V and J genes are TRBV7-2 and TRBJ2-7, with TRBD2 matching 7 bases. Per germline, CDR1 SGHTA and CDR2 FQGNSA. This CDR3 contains 16 residues. J lost 0 bases, V lost 2 bases, and 7 bases had no gene match. The CDR3 region is CASSLRSGLSSYEQYF. CDR3 in DNA: TGTGCCAGCAGCTTACGTAGCGGGCTGAGCTCCTACGAGCAGTACTTC.

This chain links TRBV6-5 with TRBJ1-6, with a tentative D call TRBD1 (5 bases). The germline CDR1 and CDR2 sequences are MNHEY and SVGAGI. The CDR3 has 15 residues. Trimming took 2 bases from V and 9 from J, leaving 14 bases between them. The CDR3: CASSYARVERSPLHF. The CDR3 nucleotides read TGTGCCAGCAGTTACGCCAGGGTAGAACGTTCACCCCTCCACTTT.

This clone came up once. The CDR3 reads CASSTSGTGPQETQYF. The CDR3 region has the DNA TGTGCCAGTAGTACCTCCGGGACAGGGCCCCAAGAGACCCAGTACTTC. The V call is TRBV19, the J call TRBJ2-5; 9 bases line up with TRBD1. This CDR3 has 16 amino acids. CDR1 LNHDA and CDR2 SQIVND come from the germline V gene (reference sequence). V lost 4 bases to trimming and J lost 1 base; unmatched junction nucleotides: 7. Looking up the rest from reference TRBV19 and TRBJ2-5 gives the full variable domain: DGGITQSPKYLFRKEGQNVTLSCEQNLNHDAMYWYRQDPGQGLRLIYYSQIVNDFQKGDIAEGYSVSREKKESFPLTVTSAQKNPTAFYLCASSTSGTGPQETQYFGPGTRLLVL.

This chain links TRBV25-1 with TRBJ2-2, with a weak D call TRBD1 (6 bases). The CDR3 runs to 15 residues. V gave up 4 bases and J gave up 1 base, with 10 bases separating them. Germline V gives CDR1 MGHDK, CDR2 SYGVNS. CDR3 region: CASSALTGNTGELFF. In nucleotides, the CDR3 is TGTGCCAGCAGTGCCCTGACAGGGAACACCGGGGAGCTGTTTTTT.

This chain's CDR3 is CASSPGQGPDLKWYYEQYF. The CDR3 DNA reads as TGCGCCAGCAGCCCGGGACAGGGGCCGGACCTAAAGTGGTACTACGAGCAGTACTTC. V gene TRBV5-1 combines with J gene TRBJ2-7; 10 positions agree with TRBD1. Germline V gene data show CDR1 as SGHRS and CDR2 as YFSETQ. The CDR3 loop spans 19 amino acids. V was clipped by 4 bases and J by 3 bases; unmatched bases: 19.

CDR3 coding DNA: TGTGCCGTCAGGGTAGCGGACACCATATATTTT. Translation: CAVRVADTIYF. The chain is built from TRBV15 and TRBJ1-3; the D gene is possibly TRBD1 (5 bases). The V end lost 11 bases, the J end lost 8 bases, and 13 bases lay between the germline ends. Per germline, CDR1 LNHNV and CDR2 YYDKDF (reference sequence). The CDR3 has 11 amino acids.

V gene TRBV5-4 combines with J gene TRBJ2-1; TRBD2 aligns across 8 bases. J was trimmed by 4 bases and V by 4 bases; bases with no gene match: 10. CDR3 length equals 16 residues. Germline V gene sequence: CDR1 SGHNT, CDR2 YYREEE (reference sequence). The CDR3 spells CASSPDASGFYNEQFF. As DNA, the CDR3 is TGTGCCAGCAGCCCGGATGCTAGCGGGTTTTACAATGAGCAGTTCTTC.

This chain joins TRBV9 and TRBJ1-2; D is undetermined. With 4 bases removed from V and 1 base from J, the gap between germline ends came to 11 bases. Per germline, CDR1 SGDLS and CDR2 YYNGEE. The CDR3 is 14 residues long. In nucleotides, the CDR3 is TGTGCCAGCAGCCTCCGGACGGATAACTATGGCTACACCTTC. It yields the protein CASSLRTDNYGYTF.

The V and J genes are TRBV2 and TRBJ2-5; no clear D. This CDR3 has 12 residues. Looked up from germline, CDR1 is SNHLY and CDR2 is FYNNEI. The V gene lost 6 bases and the J gene lost 2 bases, with 7 bases spanning the gap. The CDR3 is CASRQNQETQYF. The CDR3 DNA sequence: TGTGCCAGCAGACAGAATCAAGAGACCCAGTACTTC.

The rearrangement links TRBV7-9 to TRBJ2-7, with TRBD2 matching over 8 bases. The germline gives CDR1 SEHNR, CDR2 FQNEAQ (reference sequence). The CDR3 consists of 16 residues. J gave up 3 bases and V 1 base, and 8 bases lay outside the gene matches. The CDR3 sequence: CASSLVLAEGVYEQYF. The CDR3 DNA is TGTGCCAGCAGCTTAGTACTAGCGGAAGGAGTCTACGAGCAGTACTTC. Combining the CDR3 with reference TRBV7-9 and TRBJ2-7 gives the whole variable domain DTGVSQNPRHKITKRGQNVTFRCDPISEHNRLYWYRQTLGQGPEFLTYFQNEAQLEKSRLLSDRFSAERPKGSFSTLEIQRTEQGDSAMYLCASSLVLAEGVYEQYFGPGTRLTVT.